The 31 T cell receptor beta chains below all came from one sample that was sequenced in a study of shared clonotypes between healthy human individuals. TCRdb's table, derived via immunoSEQ multiplex PCR, lists solely in-frame clones and lacks some. The sample holds about 490,000 clones, almost 80% seen once. Sequenced: PBMCs. These receptors all stem from a middle-aged woman in good health. Some clones in this sample may be carry-over from other donors' samples.

The V and J genes are TRBV6-1 and TRBJ1-5; weak D call: TRBD1 (6 bases). The CDR3 sequence is 16 residues long. V was shortened by 4 bases and J by 5 bases, with 18 bases between the two germline ends. The germline CDR1 and CDR2 sequences are MNHNS and SASEGT. In nucleotides, the CDR3 is TGTGCCAGCAGTGTCGCAAGATGGACAGATTATCAGCCCCAGCATTTT. Translated, it gives CASSVARWTDYQPQHF.

The chain carries TRBV4-1 and TRBJ1-5; D might be TRBD1 (6 bases). The germline CDR1 and CDR2 sequences are MGHRA and YSYEKL. Trimming removed 0 bases from V and 7 bases from J, with 19 bases in between. The length of the CDR3 is 17 residues. This CDR3 reads CASSQDLPRGSGQPQHF. The CDR3, as DNA: TGCGCCAGCAGCCAAGATCTTCCCAGGGGATCCGGCCAGCCCCAGCATTTT.

The chain couples TRBV5-1 to TRBJ2-5; a weak D match, TRBD1 (5 bases). The CDR3 sequence is 15 residues long. Trimming stripped 3 bases from V and 0 bases from J, with 12 bases between. CDR1 SGHRS and CDR2 YFSETQ come from the germline V gene. CDR3 coding DNA: TGCGCCAGCAGCTCAGGAAAGGGGTACCAAGAGACCCAGTACTTC. This codes for CASSSGKGYQETQYF.

This clone came up a few times. V is TRBV5-6 and J is TRBJ1-2; the D gene is possibly TRBD1 (5 bases). The germline V gene has CDR1 SGHDT and CDR2 YYEEEE. V gave up 3 bases and J gave up 0 bases, with 12 bases separating them. The CDR3 length is 15 residues. The CDR3 nucleotides are TGTGCCAGCAGCTCTGGGACCGCTGCTAACTATGGCTACACCTTC. Its protein product is CASSSGTAANYGYTF.

The chain employs TRBV11-2 and TRBJ2-5; 11 bases fit TRBD2. Germline assignment: CDR1 SGHAT and CDR2 FQNNGV. With V trimmed by 6 bases and J by 4 bases, 4 bases remained unmatched. CDR3 size: 14 residues. The CDR3 is CASRLGLAGETQYF. CDR3 coding DNA: TGTGCCAGCAGGCTAGGACTAGCGGGAGAGACCCAGTACTTC.

The V gene is TRBV30, the J gene TRBJ1-1, with D maybe TRBD1 (6 bases). The ends were cut back, 7 bases at V and 1 base at J, with 10 bases in the middle. Per the germline V gene, CDR1 is GTSNPN and CDR2 is SVGIG (reference sequence). There are 12 residues in the CDR3. The CDR3 region has the DNA TGTGCCTTGGACAGACCGAACACTGAAGCTTTCTTT. As protein: CALDRPNTEAFF.

The rearrangement joins TRBV7-8 to TRBJ2-5; 7 nucleotides align to TRBD1. Judging by the DNA end, TRBJ2-7 fits better; the J call may be wrong. CDR3 length: 14 amino acids. The germline V gene encodes CDR1 SGHVS and CDR2 FQNEAQ. CDR3 protein: CASSPRDRFYEQYF. The CDR3 DNA is TGTGCCAGCAGCCCCAGGGACAGATTCTACGAGCAGTACTTC.

This sequence joins TRBV13 and TRBJ2-7; 8 nucleotides line up with TRBD1. The germline gives CDR1 PRHDT, CDR2 FYEKMQ (reference sequence). Trimming at V came to 5 bases and at J to 6 bases, leaving 6 bases not matched to a gene. CDR3 length: 13 residues. The CDR3 spells CASSRQGALEQYF. CDR3 nucleotides: TGTGCCAGCAGCCGCCAGGGGGCCCTCGAGCAGTACTTC.

This sequence joins TRBV5-1 and TRBJ2-6; TRBD1 matches 7 bases. V was pared by 4 bases and J by 3 bases, with 4 bases of the junction left unmatched. This CDR3 contains 15 residues. Germline V gene data show CDR1 as SGHRS and CDR2 as YFSETQ. CDR3 in amino acids: CASSLGGDGANVLTF. CDR3 bases: TGCGCCAGCAGCCTAGGGGGCGATGGGGCCAACGTCCTGACTTTC.

The chain uses TRBV28 and TRBJ1-4, with 8 bases that match TRBD1. The ends lost 3 bases at V and 2 bases at J; junction bases unmatched: 2. Germline V gene lookup returns CDR1 MDHEN and CDR2 SYDVKM. The CDR3 loop spans 15 amino acids. This CDR3 is CASSLWTGTNEKLFF. CDR3 bases: TGTGCCAGCAGTTTGTGGACAGGGACTAATGAAAAACTGTTTTTT.

The chain has TRBV2 and TRBJ2-3; either TRBD1 or TRBD2 may fit D (6 bases each). The CDR3 runs to 15 residues. With 2 bases removed from V and 2 bases from J, the gap between germline ends came to 11 bases. CDR1 SNHLY and CDR2 FYNNEI come from the germline V gene. Here the CDR3 DNA reads TGTGCCAGCAGTGAAAGGGGGGTGGCCACAGATACGCAGTATTTT. It encodes CASSERGVATDTQYF.

The chain joins TRBV18 to TRBJ1-1; D is uncertain. V was clipped by 2 bases and J by 1 base, with 11 bases between them. The CDR3 is made up of 15 amino acids. Germline V gene data show CDR1 as KGHSH and CDR2 as LQKENI. In DNA form, the CDR3 reads TGTGCCAGCTCACCAGGCAGGTCGGGGAACACTGAAGCTTTCTTT. It translates to CASSPGRSGNTEAFF.

This clone has only a few counts. The V call is TRBV7-8, the J call TRBJ1-1, with 8 positions matching TRBD1. This CDR3 has 15 amino acids. With 5 bases clipped from V and 1 base from J, the junction kept 6 bases outside the gene matches. From germline, CDR1 is SGHVS and CDR2 FQNEAQ. The CDR3 is CASSPQGARNTEAFF. The CDR3 nucleotides are TGTGCCAGCAGCCCCCAGGGGGCGCGGAACACTGAAGCTTTCTTT.

V is TRBV5-1 and J is TRBJ2-5; 8 bases are a match to TRBD2. The V gene's germline CDR1 is SGHRS and CDR2 YFSETQ. V trimming: 0 bases; J trimming: 3 bases; junction bases outside the gene matches: 1. The CDR3 runs 14 residues. CDR3 residues: CASSLVLAEETQYF. The CDR3 DNA follows: TGCGCCAGCAGCTTGGTACTAGCGGAAGAGACCCAGTACTTC. The full variable domain, in which reference TRBV5-1 and TRBJ2-5 provide the parts outside the CDR3, is KAGVTQTPRYLIKTRGQQVTLSCSPISGHRSVSWYQQTPGQGLQFLFEYFSETQRNKGNFPGRFSGRQFSNSRSEMNVSTLELGDSALYLCASSLVLAEETQYFGPGTRLLVL.

This clone was detected only a few times. The V and J genes are TRBV6-6 and TRBJ1-5, with 8 nucleotides matching TRBD1. The CDR3 loop spans 16 amino acids. Unmatched junction bases numbered 11, after V lost 5 bases and J lost 5 bases. Per the germline V gene, CDR1 is MNHNY and CDR2 is SVGAGI (reference sequence). The CDR3 loop reads CASSLSDRAGDQPQHF. The CDR3 DNA reads TGTGCCAGCAGTCTATCGGACAGGGCAGGGGATCAGCCCCAGCATTTT.

This clone was recorded once. The rearrangement joins TRBV5-1 to TRBJ2-1; a weak D match, TRBD1 (6 bases). CDR3 length: 15 residues. Trimming took 3 bases from V and 4 from J, leaving 14 bases between them. Germline CDR1 and CDR2: SGHRS and YFSETQ. The CDR3: CASSSQGQEYNEQFF. The CDR3 nucleotides are TGCGCCAGCAGCTCCCAGGGGCAGGAGTACAATGAGCAGTTCTTC.

This chain uses TRBV30 with TRBJ2-6, with no clear D. Germline V gene sequence: CDR1 GTSNPN, CDR2 SVGIG (reference sequence). CDR3 length: 14 residues. With 6 bases removed from V and 6 bases from J, the gap between germline ends came to 15 bases. CDR3 DNA: TGTGCCTGCCTCCCGGCCTTCGAGGCCAACGTCCTGACTTTC. As protein: CACLPAFEANVLTF. Full variable domain (remainder filled in from reference TRBV30 and TRBJ2-6): SQTIHQWPATLVQPVGSPLSLECTVEGTSNPNLYWYRQAAGRGLQLLFYSVGIGQISSEVPQNLSASRPQDRQFILSSKKLLLSDSGFYLCACLPAFEANVLTFGAGSRLTVL.

The chain links TRBV2 to TRBJ2-2; 10 bases are a match to TRBD2. There are 16 residues in the CDR3. V was clipped by 4 bases and J by 2 bases; unmatched bases: 4. The V gene's germline CDR1 is SNHLY and CDR2 FYNNEI. CDR3 coding DNA: TGTGCCAGCAGTGCCCGGACTAGCGGAAACACCGGGGAGCTGTTTTTT. This encodes CASSARTSGNTGELFF.

The chain links TRBV9 to TRBJ1-3; no definite D call. CDR1 is SGDLS and CDR2 is YYNGEE in the germline V gene. V was clipped by 0 bases and J by 0 bases, with 19 bases between them. This CDR3 has 19 residues. CDR3 in amino acids: CASSVAGSTFGLSGNTIYF. CDR3 in DNA: TGTGCCAGCAGCGTAGCCGGGTCTACCTTTGGGCTCTCTGGAAACACCATATATTTT.

This clone was recorded once. The V and J genes are TRBV19 and TRBJ1-1, with TRBD1 matching over 10 bases. The CDR3 is 13 amino acids. The V gene's germline CDR1 is LNHDA and CDR2 SQIVND (reference sequence). V was clipped by 5 bases and J by 10 bases; unmatched bases: 7. The CDR3: CASSPRQGASAFF. CDR3 DNA: TGTGCCAGTAGTCCCCGACAGGGGGCCTCAGCTTTCTTT.

The chain employs TRBV5-8 and TRBJ1-2; no definite D call. The CDR3 is made up of 13 amino acids. CDR1 SGHTS and CDR2 YDEGEE come from the germline V gene. The V end lost 1 base, the J end lost 2 bases, and 6 bases lay between the germline ends. This CDR3 is CASSLIRNYGYTF. The CDR3 region has the DNA TGTGCCAGCAGCTTGATCCGGAACTATGGCTACACCTTC.

A note on this clone: This specimen includes other DNA sequences encoding the same CDR3. The chain carries TRBV7-3 and TRBJ2-6; D uncertain. The CDR3 has 14 amino acids. Germline CDR1 reads SGHTA; CDR2 reads FQGTGA. Trimming removed 2 bases at V and 0 bases at J, with 2 bases between. The CDR3 DNA is TGTGCCAGCAGCTTAGACTCTGGGGCCAACGTCCTGACTTTC. Translated, it gives CASSLDSGANVLTF.

The chain employs TRBV6-5 and TRBJ1-2; no clear D gene. This CDR3 comprises 13 residues. Trimming took off 6 bases at V and 2 bases at J, with 10 bases between the two ends. The germline CDR1 and CDR2 sequences are MNHEY and SVGAGI. CDR3 protein: CASSPRGNYGYTF. For the CDR3, the DNA is TGTGCCAGCAGCCCCCGAGGGAACTATGGCTACACCTTC.

This clone has a count of ten or more. This chain connects TRBV29-1 to TRBJ1-1; no definite D call. The CDR3 runs to 14 residues. Germline-derived CDR1 and CDR2 are SQVTM and ANQGSEA. V lost 0 bases and J lost 1, with 9 bases in between. The CDR3 reads CSVEDESGNTEAFF. The CDR3 coding sequence is TGCAGCGTTGAAGATGAATCAGGGAACACTGAAGCTTTCTTT.

The chain has TRBV7-2 and TRBJ2-1; D may be TRBD2 (5 bases). Germline loops: CDR1 SGHTA, CDR2 FQGNSA. Trimming took 7 bases from V and 0 from J, leaving 13 bases between them. The CDR3 spans 15 residues. As DNA, the CDR3 is TGTGCCAGCACATTTAGCGTAAGCTCCTACAATGAGCAGTTCTTC. The encoded protein is CASTFSVSSYNEQFF.

CDR3 residues: CATRHGADGYTGELFF. In DNA form, the CDR3 reads TGTGCCACCAGACATGGGGCGGACGGGTATACCGGGGAGCTGTTTTTT. This chain links TRBV15 with TRBJ2-2; a possible D gene is TRBD1 (5 bases). CDR1 and CDR2 from the germline V gene are LNHNV and YYDKDF (reference sequence). Deletions cut 6 bases from V and 5 bases from J, with 19 bases between. This CDR3 has 16 amino acids.

V is TRBV5-1 and J is TRBJ1-2; 7 nucleotides align to TRBD1. Trimming at V came to 4 bases and at J to 7 bases, leaving 7 bases not matched to a gene. The CDR3 spans 13 residues. CDR1 and CDR2 (germline): SGHRS, YFSETQ. The CDR3 bases are TGCGCCAGCAGCCTCGACAGGGAAAGTGGCTACACCTTC. Protein sequence: CASSLDRESGYTF.

This clone was seen only a few times. The chain carries TRBV5-1 and TRBJ1-1; a possible D gene is TRBD1 (6 bases). CDR3 size: 15 residues. V lost 6 bases to trimming and J lost 0 bases, with 15 bases between them. From germline, CDR1 is SGHRS and CDR2 YFSETQ. CDR3 DNA sequence: TGCGCCAGCACCCCCCCGGGGGGGCTGAACACTGAAGCTTTCTTT. The encoded protein is CASTPPGGLNTEAFF.

This clone has only a few counts. The chain carries TRBV6-5 and TRBJ2-6; no definite D call. The CDR3 runs to 15 residues. Germline V gene sequence: CDR1 MNHEY, CDR2 SVGAGI. The ends were cut back, 6 bases at V and 0 bases at J, with 9 bases in the middle. CDR3 loop: CASSPQDSGANVLTF. The DNA for the CDR3 is TGTGCCAGCAGCCCGCAGGACTCTGGGGCCAACGTCCTGACTTTC.

A few counts support this clone. V gene TRBV7-9 combines with J gene TRBJ2-1; 8 bases are a match to TRBD2. J gave up 6 bases and V 7 bases, and 8 bases lay outside the gene matches. The CDR3 spans 14 residues. CDR1 is SEHNR and CDR2 is FQNEAQ in the germline V gene (reference sequence). The DNA for the CDR3 is TGTGCCAGCACCCGCAGCGGGAGATTCAATGAGCAGTTCTTC. It is translated as CASTRSGRFNEQFF.

The J gene is TRBJ2-3, the V gene TRBV7-3; 7 nucleotides match TRBD2. This CDR3 comprises 16 residues. J gave up 1 base and V 5 bases, and 9 bases lay outside the gene matches. CDR1 and CDR2 (germline): SGHTA, FQGTGA. The CDR3 nucleotides are TGTGCCAGCAGCCCCTCGGGGCTAGCGGGCACAGATACGCAGTATTTT. This encodes CASSPSGLAGTDTQYF. Complete variable domain (other parts from reference TRBV7-3 and TRBJ2-3): GAGVSQTPSNKVTEKGKYVELRCDPISGHTALYWYRQSLGQGPEFLIYFQGTGAADDSGLPNDRFFAVRPEGSVSTLKIQRTERGDSAVYLCASSPSGLAGTDTQYFGPGTRLTVL.